This paragraph covers one T cell receptor (beta chain) sequence. This sample was taken from a study of blood T cells in healthy people across ages. Trimming left V 4 bases short and J 0 bases short, with 15 bases between. There are 16 residues in the CDR3. Around 10 milliliters of peripheral blood were drawn from each donor. It was with a sample-barcoded 5' primer and a J-beta primer mix that a second PCR of roughly 7 to 12 cycles was run. TCRdb re-called the 5' RACE reads with MiXCR, one entry per CDR3 protein. This table has about 1.5 million distinct CDR3 sequences, approximately 43% appearing once.

The specimen sequenced was blood. The V gene is TRBV12-3 or TRBV12-4, the J gene TRBJ1-2; D gene ambiguous. The TCR originated in a young woman in good health. CDR3 sequence: CASSSIPAEANYGYTF. In DNA, the CDR3 is TGTGCCAGCAGTTCCATCCCCGCGGAGGCTAACTATGGCTACACCTTC.